This paragraph reports one T cell receptor beta chain. This entry belongs to a study of blood T cell repertoires in COVID-19. The germline CDR1 and CDR2 sequences are MNHEY and SVGAGI. This CDR3 is built from 13 residues. V lost 6 bases and J lost 5, with 11 bases in between. Original handling: Using reference gene primer amplification, nucleated cell counts were estimated. Repertoires were generated with immunoSEQ multiplex PCR, while TCRdb's copy carries only in-frame clones and drops some. V, J and clone size reflect that table, while D and trimming were determined from the DNA. The table shows under 200,000 clones, with nearly 90% occurring only once.

The sequencing sample was made of peripheral blood. The V call is TRBV6-5, the J call TRBJ2-1; weak D call: TRBD2 (6 bases). The TCR comes from a man aged 55 to 70 with active or convalescent COVID-19. For the CDR3, the DNA is TGTGCCAGCAGGGCGGGGCGCCACAATGAGCAGTTCTTC. It yields the protein CASRAGRHNEQFF.